This T cell receptor beta chain was sequenced for a study of blood T cell repertoires in COVID-19. Study information: PBMCs, B-cell-depleted T cells, or T cells provided the cDNA or gDNA that made up the material.

The CDR3 covers 16 residues. With 2 bases clipped from V and 4 bases from J, the junction kept 5 bases outside the gene matches. Germline V gene lookup returns CDR1 SGHRS and CDR2 YFSETQ. Study processing details: Reference gene primer amplification gave estimated nucleated cell counts. Produced via immunoSEQ multiplex PCR; TCRdb's table is partial and in-frame only. That table supplies the V and J calls and clone size; D and trimming were determined from the DNA. The sample consists of more than 85,000 clones, 84% of them appearing once. The chain has TRBV5-1 and TRBJ1-6; 8 bases are a match to TRBD1. The sequence was collected from a human donor in a cohort sampled during active COVID-19. Sequenced: peripheral blood. CDR3 sequence reads: CASSLGQGGYNSPLHF. Written as DNA, the CDR3 is TGCGCCAGCAGCTTAGGACAGGGCGGTTATAATTCACCCCTCCACTTT.